One T cell receptor beta chain is described in this entry. This clonotype has at least ten counts. No cognate antigen has been identified for it. Qualities for individual bases were not recorded, and no much larger clone is one base off. The germline V gene (reference sequence) supplies CDR1 DFQATT and CDR2 SNEGSKA. The trim is 3 bases for V and 2 bases for J, with a gap of 10 bases between the germline ends. The CDR3 runs 14 amino acids, cysteine and phenylalanine included. The DNA shown is the 42-base CDR3, in frame from base 1. This sample stems from a study of T cell repertoires in cytomegalovirus infection (dated by TCRdb to about 2019). Study-wide context: Donor HLA type was relevant to the analysis, as public TCR beta signatures indicated carriage of CMV infection together with the matching HLA type.

General findings and caveats noted by the study authors: The ex vivo response was dominated by HLA-C-restricted CMV-specific TCR beta clonotypes, which also provided the single most frequent clonotype in two of eight donors. Cumulative frequency of public TCR beta family members discriminated carriers of CMV infection plus the relevant HLA type in this cohort and an independent roughly 340-donor cohort.

Sequenced using an Illumina HiSeq 1500. TCRdb reran the public reads through fastp at Q25 and MiXCR, keeping productive beta chains. Each entry merges the rows of one CDR3 protein and shows their most common DNA and genes. The sample table records 200,000 to 300,000 distinct CDR3 sequences; around 13% of these occur just once. Of the sample, roughly 8.9% falls within the top ten clones. The sequencing sample was made of PBMCs. The chain is made from TRBV20-1 and TRBJ1-4, with the D segment identity uncertain. The TCR sequence derives from a human donor in good health (CMV status not recorded). Some clones in this sample may be carry-over from other donors' samples. Read as DNA, the sequence is TGCAGTGCTAGGCAAGGAGCGACTAATGAAAAACTGTTTTTT. Its coded protein is CSARQGATNEKLFF.